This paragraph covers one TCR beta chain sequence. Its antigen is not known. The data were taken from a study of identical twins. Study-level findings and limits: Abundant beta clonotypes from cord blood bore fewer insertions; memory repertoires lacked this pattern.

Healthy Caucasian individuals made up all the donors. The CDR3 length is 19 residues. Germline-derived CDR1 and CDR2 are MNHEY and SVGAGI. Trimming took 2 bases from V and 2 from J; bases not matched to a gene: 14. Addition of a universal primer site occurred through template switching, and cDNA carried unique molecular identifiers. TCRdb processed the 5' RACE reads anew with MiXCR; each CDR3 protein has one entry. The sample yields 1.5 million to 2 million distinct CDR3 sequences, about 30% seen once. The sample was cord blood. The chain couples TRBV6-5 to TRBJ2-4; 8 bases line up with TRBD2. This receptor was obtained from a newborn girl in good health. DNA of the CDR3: TGTGCCAGCAGTTACGAAGTAGCGGCGAGCGGGGGCCCCAAAAACATTCAGTACTTC. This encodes CASSYEVAASGGPKNIQYF.